This T cell receptor (beta chain) was identified in a study of regulatory T cells in long-lasting Graves disease. Described time point: newly diagnosed GD, antithyroid drugs for less than 3 months. PBMCs were the source of the RNA used for TCR sequencing. Researchers made TCR beta libraries by using iRepertoire HTBI primers and running Arm-PCR on CDR3 regions. From the multiplex PCR reads, TCRdb called clonotypes with MiXCR, one entry per CDR3 protein. The sample has 360,000 or so distinct CDR3 sequences, 10% to 15% seen once. This clonotype was seen repeatedly, ten times or more. Trimming pared 5 bases from V and 0 bases from J, leaving 11 bases between. CDR1 and CDR2 from the germline V gene are SNHLY and FYNNEI. This CDR3 is 16 amino acids long. In addition, the sample was reused for a study of T cells in Graves' hyperthyroidism and ophthalmopathy. From that study: Every diagnosis used clinical symptoms, serum thyroxine and TRAb, thyroid ultrasound and orbital computed tomography.

The receptor's source is a woman younger than 30 with Graves disease. The genes are TRBV2 and TRBJ2-6; D is undetermined. The input for sequencing was peripheral blood mononuclear cells (PBMCs), taken at new diagnosis, from a patient treated with antithyroid drugs. Here the CDR3 reads CASSTGRSSGANVLTF. The DNA of the CDR3 is TGTGCCAGCAGTACTGGACGGTCCTCTGGGGCCAACGTCCTGACTTTC.